This TCR beta chain was sequenced during a study of CD8 T cells in ankylosing spondylitis. In regard to this clonotype: What it recognizes is unknown.

Findings and limits, study-wide: Reported data indicate significant enrichment of disease-linked clones within matched ankylosing spondylitis synovial fluid. Roughly eight highly homologous variants made up a TCR beta motif that seemed to typify ankylosing spondylitis blood.

One entry per CDR3 protein, called by TCRdb with MiXCR from the 5' RACE reads. The data contain a few hundred thousand distinct CDR3 sequences, 20% to 25% of them singletons. CDR3 length: 13 residues. V was cut by 3 bases and J by 2 bases, with 7 bases left in between. From germline, CDR1 is MGHRA and CDR2 YSYEKL. The rearrangement links TRBV4-1 to TRBJ1-1; D is ambiguous. Sequenced: blood, either unsorted or a sorted T cell fraction (not recorded which). This clonotype originated in a male donor with ankylosing spondylitis or in good health (not recorded which). CDR3 loop: CASSHPQNTEAFF. The CDR3 DNA reads as TGCGCCAGCAGCCATCCCCAAAACACTGAAGCTTTCTTT.